Following are 30 T cell receptor beta chains from one sample sequenced in a study of blood T cell repertoires in COVID-19 (dated by TCRdb to 2019 to 2021). Library creation used the immunoSEQ multiplex PCR assay. TCRdb limited this immuneACCESS table to in-frame rearrangements with V and J called. A share of clones is missing; checked studies link under half to unresolved V genes, and the rest is unexplained. The sample yields some 210,000 clones; approximately 82% were counted once. 9.5% to 15% of the sample belongs to the ten largest clones. The sample was peripheral blood. The receptor source for this set is a woman aged 40 to 50 with acute or convalescent COVID-19.

The rearrangement joins TRBV19 to TRBJ2-7; 14 bases line up with TRBD2. This CDR3 contains 19 residues. Trimming took 5 bases from V and 4 from J; bases not matched to a gene: 16. Germline CDR1 and CDR2: LNHDA and SQIVND (reference sequence). In DNA, the CDR3 is TGTGCCAGTAGTGCCCGCGGCTCAGGGACTAGCGGGAGTGATTACGAGCAGTACTTC. It translates to CASSARGSGTSGSDYEQYF.

The J gene is TRBJ2-7, the V gene TRBV27, with 10 bases matching TRBD2. The germline CDR1 and CDR2 sequences are MNHEY and SMNVEV (reference sequence). J lost 0 bases, V lost 4 bases, and 3 bases had no gene match. This CDR3 region has 15 residues. The CDR3 sequence: CASSSRTSGSYEQYF. DNA for the CDR3: TGTGCCAGCAGTTCAAGGACTAGCGGCTCCTACGAGCAGTACTTC.

V and J are TRBV13 and TRBJ2-1; tentative D call: TRBD1 (6 bases). The V and J ends lost 2 bases and 10 bases respectively, with 9 bases between them. Germline assignment: CDR1 PRHDT and CDR2 FYEKMQ (reference sequence). The CDR3 is 12 residues long. This chain's CDR3 is CASSLIGQEQFF. In DNA, the CDR3 is TGTGCCAGCAGCTTAATTGGACAGGAGCAGTTCTTC.

The chain joins TRBV29-1 to TRBJ1-2, with 8 bases identical to TRBD1. CDR1 and CDR2 (germline): SQVTM, ANQGSEA. With 7 bases clipped from V and 7 bases from J, the junction kept 5 bases outside the gene matches. The CDR3 loop spans 11 amino acids. CDR3 protein: CSAGGQVGYTF. The CDR3 region has the DNA TGCAGCGCCGGGGGACAGGTTGGCTACACCTTC.

The chain has TRBV19 and TRBJ2-7; 9 bases map to TRBD2. Germline values: CDR1 LNHDA, CDR2 SQIVND (reference sequence). V lost 3 bases, J lost 4 bases, and 7 bases stayed unmatched. There are 15 residues in the CDR3. CDR3 DNA: TGTGCCAGTAGTATGTTTAGCGGGAGCTCTTACGAGCAGTACTTC. Its protein product is CASSMFSGSSYEQYF.

The genes are TRBV6-2 or TRBV6-3 and TRBJ2-3, with 13 bases that match TRBD2. The CDR3 consists of 17 residues. Unmatched junction bases numbered 4, after V lost 2 bases and J lost 2 bases. Per germline, CDR1 MNHEY and CDR2 SVGEGT. The CDR3 sequence is CASSYPGLAGPTDTQYF. CDR3 nucleotides: TGTGCCAGCAGTTACCCGGGACTAGCGGGACCCACAGATACGCAGTATTTT.

The chain combines TRBV9 with TRBJ2-2, with 9 bases identical to TRBD2. With 4 bases clipped from V and 1 base from J, the junction kept 8 bases outside the gene matches. This CDR3 has 17 residues. Per germline, CDR1 SGDLS and CDR2 YYNGEE. The CDR3 region is CASSPWASGENTGELFF. Here the CDR3 DNA reads TGTGCCAGCAGCCCGTGGGCTAGCGGGGAGAACACCGGGGAGCTGTTTTTT.

This clone was recorded only once. Different DNA sequences within this sample yield the same CDR3. The chain has TRBV5-1 and TRBJ1-2; 7 positions match TRBD1. The trim removed 3 bases at V and 4 bases at J, leaving 3 bases unmatched. The CDR3 loop spans 13 amino acids. Germline CDR1 reads SGHRS; CDR2 reads YFSETQ. CDR3 in DNA: TGCGCCAGCAGCTCCAGACAGGGCTATGGCTACACCTTC. Translating gives CASSSRQGYGYTF.

The rearrangement joins TRBV3-1 (or the pseudogene TRBV3-2) to TRBJ2-1; 13 bases match TRBD2. The V segment lost 6 bases and the J segment 8 bases; nucleotides outside the gene matches: 10. This CDR3 has 16 amino acids. The germline CDR1 and CDR2 sequences are LGHDT and YNNKEL (reference sequence). The CDR3 coding sequence is TGTGCCAGCAGGGAGACTAGCGGGGGGTTTCGCGATGAGCAGTTCTTC. Translation gives CASRETSGGFRDEQFF.

This clone came up a few times. V gene TRBV6-5 combines with J gene TRBJ2-7; 10 nucleotides align to TRBD1. With V trimmed by 7 bases and J by 2 bases, 5 bases remained unmatched. CDR3 length: 14 amino acids. Germline CDR1 reads MNHEY; CDR2 reads SVGAGI. CDR3 nucleotide sequence: TGTGCCAGCAAGGACAGGGGGGCCGCCTACGAGCAGTACTTC. Protein: CASKDRGAAYEQYF.

Points on this clone: The identical CDR3 is also encoded by other nucleotide sequences in the sample. This rearrangement joins TRBV18 to TRBJ2-5; D ambiguous. The CDR3 runs to 14 residues. Per germline, CDR1 KGHSH and CDR2 LQKENI. Trimming shortened V by 2 bases and J by 4 bases, and 11 bases separated the two germline ends. The CDR3 here is CASSPFASPETQYF. DNA for the CDR3: TGTGCCAGCTCACCATTCGCGTCCCCAGAGACCCAGTACTTC.

This clone was observed a few times. This chain joins TRBV6-5 and TRBJ1-5, with D perhaps TRBD1 (6 bases). Germline loops: CDR1 MNHEY, CDR2 SVGAGI. This CDR3 comprises 12 residues. Between the trimmed V and J ends, which lost 6 bases and 10 bases, there was a span of 13 bases. The CDR3 sequence: CASRRTENPQHF. For the CDR3, the DNA is TGTGCCAGCAGGAGGACAGAAAACCCCCAGCATTTT.

The rearrangement links TRBV19 to TRBJ1-5, with D hard to call. Looked up from germline, CDR1 is LNHDA and CDR2 is SQIVND (reference sequence). The CDR3 length is 12 residues. V lost 5 bases to trimming and J lost 6 bases, with 8 bases between them. As DNA, the CDR3 is TGTGCCAGTAGTCCCAGCGGTCAGCCCCAGCATTTT. Translation: CASSPSGQPQHF.

The chain joins TRBV7-9 to TRBJ1-2; D perhaps matches TRBD1 (5 bases). Germline CDR1 is SEHNR and CDR2 is FQNEAQ (reference sequence). This CDR3 has 13 amino acids. Deletions cut 8 bases from V and 4 bases from J, with 14 bases between. The CDR3 here is CASAPSGFYGYTF. The CDR3 bases are TGTGCCAGCGCCCCGTCAGGGTTCTATGGCTACACCTTC.

The rearrangement joins TRBV11-2 to TRBJ2-2; D possibly corresponds to TRBD2 (6 bases). Germline V gene data show CDR1 as SGHAT and CDR2 as FQNNGV. CDR3 length: 15 residues. Deletions cut 5 bases from V and 4 bases from J, with 14 bases between. This chain's CDR3 is CASSLPGVPTGELFF. CDR3 bases: TGTGCCAGCAGCCTCCCGGGAGTACCCACCGGGGAGCTGTTTTTT.

The chain recombines TRBV2 with TRBJ2-3, with D perhaps matching TRBD1 (5 bases). The germline gives CDR1 SNHLY, CDR2 FYNNEI. Deletions cut 6 bases from V and 2 bases from J, with 12 bases between. The CDR3 is 14 residues long. The CDR3 protein is CASSAPRDTDTQYF. The CDR3 DNA is TGTGCCAGCAGCGCCCCCAGGGACACAGATACGCAGTATTTT.

V and J are TRBV5-1 and TRBJ2-1, with 8 nucleotides matching TRBD1. With V trimmed by 0 bases and J by 4 bases, 6 bases remained unmatched. CDR3 size: 16 residues. CDR1 is SGHRS and CDR2 is YFSETQ in the germline V gene. In DNA form, the CDR3 reads TGCGCCAGCAGCTTGGCTGGACAGGGTTATTACAATGAGCAGTTCTTC. This sequence encodes CASSLAGQGYYNEQFF.

The chain couples TRBV11-2 to TRBJ2-3; D is perhaps TRBD2 (6 bases). CDR3 length equals 15 residues. The V gene lost 0 bases and the J gene lost 2 bases, with 9 bases spanning the gap. Germline V CDR1 and CDR2: SGHAT, FQNNGV. CDR3 DNA: TGTGCCAGCAGCTTAGATCCGGGGGACACAGATACGCAGTATTTT. Translation: CASSLDPGDTDTQYF.

Here the CDR3 reads CASSLSYEQFF. Here the CDR3 DNA reads TGTGCCAGCAGTTTAAGCTATGAGCAGTTCTTC. The chain combines TRBV12-3 or TRBV12-4 with TRBJ2-1; unclear D gene. The CDR3 contains 11 residues. V was clipped by 2 bases and J by 8 bases, with 4 bases between them.

The chain employs TRBV27 and TRBJ2-7, with D possibly TRBD1 on 5 matching bases. V lost 3 bases, J lost 0 bases, and 9 bases lay in between. Germline values: CDR1 MNHEY, CDR2 SMNVEV (reference sequence). There are 14 residues in the CDR3. The CDR3 bases are TGTGCCAGCAGTTTGACAGTTTCCTCCTACGAGCAGTACTTC. Translated: CASSLTVSSYEQYF.

The chain employs TRBV11-2 and TRBJ1-2; D may be TRBD1 (5 bases). The CDR3 has 15 residues. Looked up from germline, CDR1 is SGHAT and CDR2 is FQNNGV. V was clipped by 4 bases and J by 8 bases, with 20 bases between them. CDR3 sequence (DNA): TGTGCCAGCAGCTCGACCAGGGTAGGGACTGGGGGCTACACCTTC. Amino acid sequence: CASSSTRVGTGGYTF.

The chain links TRBV2 to TRBJ2-3; TRBD2 matches at 12 bases. This CDR3 has 15 amino acids. In germline, CDR1 is SNHLY, CDR2 FYNNEI. Trimming removed 4 bases from V and 1 base from J; junction bases left unmatched: 0. CDR3 nucleotide sequence: TGTGCCAGCAGTGGACTAGCGGGGGGCACAGATACGCAGTATTTT. This codes for CASSGLAGGTDTQYF.

The V gene is TRBV30, the J gene TRBJ2-5; TRBD2 might be the D (6 bases). The germline CDR1 and CDR2 sequences are GTSNPN and SVGIG (reference sequence). CDR3 length: 13 residues. The V gene lost 1 base and the J gene lost 1 base, with 7 bases spanning the gap. Here the CDR3 reads CAWSAGSQETQYF. In DNA, the CDR3 is TGTGCCTGGAGTGCCGGGAGCCAAGAGACCCAGTACTTC.

The chain joins TRBV27 to TRBJ2-1, with a tentative D call TRBD2 (6 bases). CDR1 and CDR2 from the germline V gene are MNHEY and SMNVEV (reference sequence). This CDR3 has 15 residues. Trimming pared 5 bases from V and 12 bases from J, leaving 23 bases between. CDR3 sequence (DNA): TGTGCCAGCAGTCCGGACTGGAGGGGCTCTTCAAGGCAGTTCTTC. Its protein is CASSPDWRGSSRQFF.

The rearrangement uses TRBV19 and TRBJ2-1, with 7 bases fitting TRBD2. Germline values: CDR1 LNHDA, CDR2 SQIVND (reference sequence). V was pared by 5 bases and J by 8 bases, with 12 bases of the junction left unmatched. This CDR3 has 15 residues. The CDR3 region is CASSPGLGRAHEQFF. The CDR3 DNA sequence: TGTGCCAGTAGTCCAGGACTAGGCAGGGCCCATGAGCAGTTCTTC. The entire variable domain, with the rest obtained from reference TRBV19 and TRBJ2-1, is as follows: DGGITQSPKYLFRKEGQNVTLSCEQNLNHDAMYWYRQDPGQGLRLIYYSQIVNDFQKGDIAEGYSVSREKKESFPLTVTSAQKNPTAFYLCASSPGLGRAHEQFFGPGTRLTVL.

The chain links TRBV4-1 to TRBJ1-3; 7 bases match TRBD1. This CDR3 is 15 amino acids long. After removal of 5 bases from V and 0 bases from J, the junction contained 4 bases not matched to a gene. From germline, CDR1 is MGHRA and CDR2 YSYEKL. CDR3 DNA: TGCGCCAGCAGCAGGAGGGACAGCTCTGGAAACACCATATATTTT. This translates into CASSRRDSSGNTIYF.

The CDR3 protein is CASRIRGANTEAFF. DNA for the CDR3: TGTGCCAGTAGGATTCGGGGAGCTAACACTGAAGCTTTCTTT. The chain carries TRBV19 and TRBJ1-1; no firm D call. The CDR3 is made up of 14 amino acids. The V end was cut by 6 bases, the J end by 2 bases, with 13 bases between. Germline V gene sequence: CDR1 LNHDA, CDR2 SQIVND (reference sequence).

This chain links TRBV6-2 or TRBV6-3 with TRBJ1-5, with D possibly TRBD1 on 6 matching bases. The V gene's germline CDR1 is MNHEY and CDR2 SVGEGT. The CDR3 spans 16 residues. V was shortened by 4 bases and J by 1 base, with 14 bases between the two germline ends. This CDR3 is CASSSVRQASNQPQHF. The CDR3, as DNA: TGTGCCAGCAGTTCCGTGCGACAGGCCAGCAATCAGCCCCAGCATTTT.

This CDR3 reads CASSIAGTTDTQYF. CDR3 DNA: TGTGCCAGTAGTATAGCGGGTACCACAGATACGCAGTATTTT. J is TRBJ2-3 and V is TRBV19; no firm D call. There are 14 residues in the CDR3. The germline V and J ends were trimmed by 1 base and 2 bases, with 7 bases remaining between them. CDR1 and CDR2 (germline): LNHDA, SQIVND (reference sequence).

The chain's CDR3 is CASSYSYVDLNTEAFF. The CDR3 region has the DNA TGTGCCAGCAGTTACTCGTACGTTGACTTGAACACTGAAGCTTTCTTT. The chain links TRBV6-2 or TRBV6-3 to TRBJ1-1; D unresolved. This CDR3 is built from 16 residues. Germline CDR1 MNHEY, CDR2 SVGEGT. V gave up 0 bases and J gave up 0 bases, with 11 bases separating them.